A single sample is the source of the 2 T cell receptor beta chains below, sequenced in a study of identical twins. TCRdb reanalysed the 5' RACE reads using MiXCR and keeps one entry per CDR3 protein. This sample has more than 1.5 million distinct CDR3 sequences, with about 30% found just once. The specimen was cord blood. The receptor source for this set is a newborn girl in good health.

This clonotype was detected a few times. The V gene is TRBV2, the J gene TRBJ2-1; D may be TRBD2 (6 bases). Germline V CDR1 and CDR2: SNHLY, FYNNEI. The CDR3 is 16 amino acids. V was pared by 6 bases and J by 0 bases, with 15 bases between. The CDR3 bases are TGTGCCAGCAGAGAGACTAGTGCGTCCTCCTACAATGAGCAGTTCTTC. It translates to CASRETSASSYNEQFF.

Only a few counts were recorded for this clonotype. The rearrangement uses TRBV7-2 and TRBJ2-5, with 8 bases fitting TRBD2. Losses at the gene ends were 3 bases for V and 2 bases for J; bases not matched to a gene: 5. This CDR3 contains 15 residues. Germline CDR1 is SGHTA and CDR2 is FQGNSA. CDR3 in amino acids: CASSFLAGLQETQYF. CDR3 coding DNA: TGTGCCAGCAGCTTTCTAGCGGGTCTACAAGAGACCCAGTACTTC.